This T cell receptor (beta chain) was sequenced during a study of PD-1 blockade in classical Hodgkin lymphoma. Whole-study findings and limits: As was reported, newly diagnosed patients showed lower baseline TCR diversity than healthy donors did. Significantly greater TCR diversity emerged by C4D1 in CD4+ cells but not CD8+ cells. Complete responders started with a diversity level that resembled newly diagnosed patients at baseline.

Only in-frame clones appear in the TCRdb table, and some are missing; sequencing was by immunoSEQ multiplex PCR. Of approximately 110,000 clones listed, 89% are singletons. Germline V gives CDR1 SNHLY, CDR2 FYNNEI. The V gene end was trimmed by 6 bases and the J gene end by 2 bases; junction bases not matched to a gene: 10. There are 16 residues in the CDR3. Regarding time point: cycle 4 day 1 (C4D1), after less than 7 weeks of nivolumab. The patients all showed relapse after autologous stem cell transplantation, while their brentuximab vedotin exposure varied. Best overall response was complete response, partial response or progressive disease in these relapsed/refractory classical Hodgkin lymphoma patients. Worth noting for this clone: Its antigen is not known.

The input for sequencing was peripheral blood mononuclear cells (PBMCs), taken before the fourth cycle of nivolumab. This chain connects TRBV2 to TRBJ2-1, with 7 bases lining up with TRBD1. The source of this sequence is a human donor with classical Hodgkin lymphoma. The CDR3 here is CASSFGRGSPYNEQFF. Written as DNA, the CDR3 is TGTGCCAGCAGCTTTGGCAGGGGGAGTCCCTACAATGAGCAGTTCTTC. Looking up the rest from reference TRBV2 and TRBJ2-1 gives the full variable domain: EPEVTQTPSHQVTQMGQEVILRCVPISNHLYFYWYRQILGQKVEFLVSFYNNEISEKSEIFDDQFSVERPDGSNFTLKIRSTKLEDSAMYFCASSFGRGSPYNEQFFGPGTRLTVL.